The clone carrying this TCR beta chain has a handful of counts. As it was prepared, the TCRbeta library received unique molecular identifiers. A single record per CDR3 protein comes from TCRdb applying MiXCR to the PCR reads. This sample has a few hundred thousand distinct CDR3 sequences; approximately 16% occur once, and the top ten carry 3% to 4%. The CDR3 is made up of 14 amino acids. The V and J ends lost 6 bases and 4 bases, in that order; junction bases with no gene match: 9. The sample comes from a study of T-cell reconstitution after alpha-beta-depleted transplantation in children. The specimen was PBMCs from the stem cell graft donor, collected from the stem cell graft. This chain links TRBV12-3 or TRBV12-4 with TRBJ2-7; 7 bases align to TRBD1. This receptor was obtained from a human donor who donated a stem cell graft to a child with acute lymphoblastic leukemia. The CDR3 reads CASRTTTGSYEQYF. CDR3 DNA: TGTGCCAGCAGAACGACGACAGGGTCGTACGAGCAGTACTTC.